One and the same sample provided the 10 T cell receptor beta chains below, sequenced in a study of blood T cell repertoires in COVID-19. Repertoires were generated with immunoSEQ multiplex PCR, while TCRdb's copy carries only in-frame clones and drops some. The table has around 250,000 clones, approximately 82% seen once. Sequencing was done on a sample of peripheral blood. The receptor set was obtained from a woman under 30 with acute or convalescent COVID-19.

The V and J genes are TRBV7-2 and TRBJ1-4, with D perhaps matching TRBD1 (5 bases). The CDR3 sequence is 12 residues long. Trimming cost V 3 bases and J 7 bases, with 6 bases left between them. Germline V lookup: CDR1 SGHTA, CDR2 FQGNSA. CDR3 sequence (DNA): TGTGCCAGCAGCTTTCAGGGTGAAAAACTGTTTTTT. Translated, it gives CASSFQGEKLFF. The full variable domain, its missing parts supplied by reference TRBV7-2 and TRBJ1-4, is GAGVSQSPSNKVTEKGKDVELRCDPISGHTALYWYRQSLGQGLEFLIYFQGNSAPDKSGLPSDRFSAERTGGSVSTLTIQRTQQEDSAVYLCASSFQGEKLFFGSGTQLSVL.

This clone was found once. The chain combines TRBV7-2 with TRBJ2-3; D gene unclear. Germline CDR1 reads SGHTA; CDR2 reads FQGNSA. The V end lost 0 bases, the J end lost 1 base, and 11 bases lay between the germline ends. The CDR3 has 16 amino acids. The CDR3 sequence: CASSLAVGLGTDTQYF. CDR3 nucleotides: TGTGCCAGCAGCTTAGCGGTAGGCCTAGGCACAGATACGCAGTATTTT.

The chain has TRBV5-6 and TRBJ1-1, with D possibly TRBD1 on 6 matching bases. This CDR3 spans 15 amino acids. Germline-derived CDR1 and CDR2 are SGHDT and YYEEEE. Deletions cut 1 base from V and 2 bases from J, with 12 bases between. The CDR3 spells CASSLFGTPNTEAFF. CDR3 sequence (DNA): TGTGCCAGCAGCTTGTTTGGGACACCTAACACTGAAGCTTTCTTT.

V gene TRBV2 combines with J gene TRBJ1-5, with 8 bases aligning to TRBD1. Germline CDR1 and CDR2: SNHLY and FYNNEI. V lost 6 bases and J lost 2; bases outside the gene matches: 9. The CDR3 length is 16 residues. The CDR3 DNA follows: TGTGCCAGCAGCGGCAGGGGGCGCGGGGGCAATCAGCCCCAGCATTTT. The encoded protein is CASSGRGRGGNQPQHF.

This chain joins TRBV6-5 and TRBJ2-7; the match to TRBD2 covers 11 bases. Trimming took 6 bases from V and 3 from J; bases not matched to a gene: 7. There are 15 residues in the CDR3. Germline V lookup: CDR1 MNHEY, CDR2 SVGAGI. This CDR3 reads CASRGGLAGGYEQYF. CDR3 DNA sequence: TGTGCCAGCAGGGGAGGGCTAGCGGGGGGCTACGAGCAGTACTTC.

The chain recombines TRBV15 with TRBJ1-5, with 7 bases lining up with TRBD1. Losses at the gene ends were 8 bases for V and 1 base for J; bases not matched to a gene: 2. Germline CDR1 reads LNHNV; CDR2 reads YYDKDF (reference sequence). The CDR3 runs 13 residues. CDR3 in amino acids: CATAGGSNQPQHF. In nucleotides, the CDR3 is TGTGCCACCGCAGGGGGGAGCAATCAGCCCCAGCATTTT.

The CDR3 DNA is TGCGCCAGCAGCTTACGAGGGACTAGCGCAGGATCTTACAATGAGCAGTTCTTC. It translates to CASSLRGTSAGSYNEQFF. The chain uses TRBV5-1 and TRBJ2-1; 10 nucleotides align to TRBD2. The CDR3 length is 18 residues. CDR1 is SGHRS and CDR2 is YFSETQ in the germline V gene. With 2 bases clipped from V and 4 bases from J, the junction kept 12 bases outside the gene matches.

The chain has TRBV5-1 and TRBJ1-2; a weak D match, TRBD1 (5 bases). The CDR3 consists of 16 residues. Germline V gene lookup returns CDR1 SGHRS and CDR2 YFSETQ. Deletions cut 2 bases from V and 3 bases from J, with 17 bases between. CDR3 protein: CASSFLGANWDYGYTF. CDR3 nucleotide sequence: TGCGCCAGCAGCTTTCTAGGGGCGAATTGGGACTATGGCTACACCTTC.

The chain recombines TRBV13 with TRBJ2-7; D is ambiguous. The V end lost 5 bases, the J end lost 4 bases, and 12 bases lay between the germline ends. The length of the CDR3 is 13 residues. The germline V gene encodes CDR1 PRHDT and CDR2 FYEKMQ (reference sequence). Written as DNA, the CDR3 is TGTGCCAGCAGCCCGTCTCTAGGATACGAGCAGTACTTC. Amino acids: CASSPSLGYEQYF.

This chain connects TRBV2 to TRBJ2-1; unclear D gene. CDR1 and CDR2 (germline): SNHLY, FYNNEI. Trimming pared 8 bases from V and 0 bases from J, leaving 11 bases between. The CDR3 runs to 14 residues. The CDR3 DNA reads TGTGCCAGCGACCACGGCGGCTCCTACAATGAGCAGTTCTTC. The encoded protein is CASDHGGSYNEQFF.